These 3 T cell receptor beta chains were sequenced from one sample in a study of a mutant IDH1 vaccine in newly diagnosed glioma. The repertoire was sequenced with immunoSEQ multiplex PCR; TCRdb's copy has only in-frame clones and lacks some. The repertoire holds about 60,000 clones, 85% to 90% seen once, with 1.5% to 2% in the top ten. Time point denoted: week 35, safety follow-up. One vaccine dose held 300 ug of mutant IDH1 20-mer peptide and came with topical imiquimod. No antigens are known for them. The material sequenced was PBMCs, taken from a glioma patient whose treatment included an IDH1 peptide vaccine. The source of these receptors is a man aged 35-49 years with glioma.

This chain uses TRBV25-1 with TRBJ1-3; tentative D call: TRBD1 (6 bases). Germline V lookup: CDR1 MGHDK, CDR2 SYGVNS. There are 16 residues in the CDR3. The V gene lost 5 bases and the J gene lost 3 bases, with 17 bases spanning the gap. CDR3 protein: CASSSSPGAVGNTIYF. CDR3 nucleotide sequence: TGTGCCAGCAGTTCTTCCCCAGGGGCGGTTGGAAACACCATATATTTT.

This clone was detected once. The gene calls are TRBV29-1 and TRBJ2-3; D perhaps matches TRBD2 (5 bases). The CDR3 loop spans 13 amino acids. Trimming removed 3 bases from V and 6 bases from J, with 13 bases in between. Germline-derived CDR1 and CDR2 are SQVTM and ANQGSEA. The CDR3 region has the DNA TGCAGCGTTGAGCCGGACTGGACGGATACGCAGTATTTT. Translating it yields CSVEPDWTDTQYF.

J is TRBJ2-7 and V is TRBV4-1, with 9 bases matching TRBD1. CDR1 MGHRA and CDR2 YSYEKL come from the germline V gene. The V segment lost 7 bases and the J segment 3 bases; nucleotides outside the gene matches: 7. This CDR3 is built from 14 residues. The CDR3 DNA is TGCGCCAGCAACCAGCTGGGACAGGGCTACGAGCAGTACTTC. Its protein is CASNQLGQGYEQYF.